This record concerns one T cell receptor (beta chain) sequence. What it binds is not known. Clinical symptoms, serum thyroxine, TRAb, thyroid ultrasound and orbital computed tomography informed diagnoses. Germline V gives CDR1 SGHRS, CDR2 YFSETQ. Trimming pared 7 bases from V and 7 bases from J, leaving 20 bases between. The CDR3 is 14 residues long. This specimen belongs to a study of T cells in Graves' hyperthyroidism and ophthalmopathy. There were TCR beta CDR3 regions amplified from RNA transcripts. During a first-round RT-PCR of the TCR CDR3, the HTBI primer set was used. TCRdb re-called the multiplex PCR reads with MiXCR, one entry per CDR3 protein. The sample gives hundreds of thousands of distinct CDR3 sequences, roughly 46% of which show up once; under 8.5% is in the top ten. General study findings and limits: Ophthalmopathy was distinguished from stable hyperthyroidism by 13 V-J signatures. The model's output predicted ophthalmopathy at a median of about 6.5 months prior to onset. Blood samples included most of the expanded thyroid clonotypes exceeding 0.001.

The chain uses TRBV5-1 and TRBJ1-1, with D possibly being TRBD1 (5 bases). The receptor was derived from an adult man with Graves' disease, either hyperthyroidism or ophthalmopathy (not recorded which). Sequenced input: peripheral blood or thyroid tissue (not recorded which). CDR3 loop: CASGLGEFRDEAFF. The CDR3, as DNA: TGCGCCAGCGGTCTGGGGGAGTTCCGGGATGAAGCTTTCTTT.